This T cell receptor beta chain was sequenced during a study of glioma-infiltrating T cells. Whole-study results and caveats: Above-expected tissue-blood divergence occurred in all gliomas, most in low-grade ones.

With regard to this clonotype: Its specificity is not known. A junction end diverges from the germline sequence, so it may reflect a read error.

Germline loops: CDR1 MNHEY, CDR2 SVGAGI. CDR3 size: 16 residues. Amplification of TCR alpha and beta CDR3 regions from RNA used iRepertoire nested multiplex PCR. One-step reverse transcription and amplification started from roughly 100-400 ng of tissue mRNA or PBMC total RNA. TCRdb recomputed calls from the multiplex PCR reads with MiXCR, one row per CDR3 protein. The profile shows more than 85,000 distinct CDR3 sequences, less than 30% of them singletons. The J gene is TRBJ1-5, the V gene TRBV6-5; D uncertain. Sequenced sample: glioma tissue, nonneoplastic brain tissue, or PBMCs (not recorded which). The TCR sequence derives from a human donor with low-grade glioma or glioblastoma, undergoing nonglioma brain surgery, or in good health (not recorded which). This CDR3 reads CASTDGTQLSNQPRHF. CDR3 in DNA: TGTGCCAGCACCGACGGAACACAGTTAAGCAATCAGCCCCGGCATTTT.